This passage covers 21 T cell receptor beta chains from one sample sequenced in a study of shared clonotypes between healthy human individuals (dated by TCRdb to 2018 to 2020). CD8 naive samples were CD45RO-negative cells positively selected for CCR7, giving a CD45RA+CCR7+ population that excluded TemRA cells. To prepare the library, the immunoSEQ multiplex PCR assay was applied. As stored in TCRdb, this immuneACCESS dataset retains in-frame rearrangements with V and J assigned. A fraction of the clones does not appear; measured against another copy, unresolved V genes explain less than half of the discrepancy, and the remainder lacks a known reason. In this sample the table shows more than 500,000 clones, approximately 95% of which occur a single time. Together, the top ten hold approximately 0.12% of the sample. Material for sequencing was naive CD8+ T cells sorted from blood. The cell subset or site label, read with the paper, signifies: CD45RA+CCR7+. The receptors shown here come from a woman aged 25-40 years in good health.

With regard to this clone: Other DNA sequences within the sample encode an identical CDR3. V is TRBV2 and J is TRBJ2-5; D remains ambiguous. The J call may be mistaken, given a closer DNA end match to TRBJ2-7. From germline, CDR1 is SNHLY and CDR2 FYNNEI. The CDR3 runs 12 residues. CDR3: CASSEIPYEQYF. The CDR3 nucleotides are TGTGCCAGCAGTGAAATCCCATACGAGCAGTACTTC.

The J gene is TRBJ2-7, the V gene TRBV30, with D perhaps given as TRBD1 or TRBD2 (5 bases each). V lost 4 bases and J 7 bases, leaving 17 bases between the germline ends. The CDR3 length is 13 residues. Germline lookup yields CDR1 GTSNPN and CDR2 SVGIG (reference sequence). DNA of the CDR3: TGTGCCTGGACGCGGGCCAGGGTCGGGGAGCAGTACTTC. Translation gives CAWTRARVGEQYF.

The genes are TRBV27 and TRBJ2-7, with TRBD2 matching over 8 bases. The germline CDR1 and CDR2 sequences are MNHEY and SMNVEV (reference sequence). CDR3 length: 13 residues. With 5 bases clipped from V and 5 bases from J, the junction kept 5 bases outside the gene matches. As DNA, the CDR3 is TGTGCCAGCAGTATTGCGGGAGGTAACGAGCAGTACTTC. This sequence encodes CASSIAGGNEQYF.

This chain joins TRBV11-2 and TRBJ2-7, with D possibly being TRBD2 (5 bases). Looked up from germline, CDR1 is SGHAT and CDR2 is FQNNGV. The V and J ends lost 5 bases and 2 bases respectively, with 16 bases between them. This CDR3 has 15 amino acids. CDR3 residues: CASSLAPDWPYEQYF. The CDR3, as DNA: TGTGCCAGCAGCCTCGCCCCGGACTGGCCCTACGAGCAGTACTTC.

In this sample, this clone turned up once. The chain links TRBV14 to TRBJ2-3; either TRBD1 or TRBD2 may supply D (5 bases each). CDR1 is SGHDN, CDR2 FVKESK, per germline. V shed 2 bases and J shed 0 bases, with 12 bases lying between them. The CDR3 spans 16 residues. The CDR3: CASSQSGTDSTDTQYF. In DNA form, the CDR3 reads TGTGCCAGCAGCCAATCCGGGACGGATAGCACAGATACGCAGTATTTT.

The J gene is TRBJ2-1, the V gene TRBV2, with TRBD2 matching 13 bases. Looked up from germline, CDR1 is SNHLY and CDR2 is FYNNEI. J gave up 7 bases and V 8 bases, and 2 bases lay outside the gene matches. CDR3 size: 13 residues. The CDR3 nucleotides are TGTGCCAGCTGGACTAGCGGGAGTAATGAGCAGTTCTTC. Amino acids: CASWTSGSNEQFF.

J is TRBJ2-2 and V is TRBV4-1, with D hard to call. This CDR3 is 16 amino acids long. CDR1 is MGHRA, CDR2 YSYEKL, per germline. V dropped 1 base and J dropped 7 bases, with 16 bases sitting between them. The CDR3: CASSQAPLLRVGELFF. The CDR3, as DNA: TGCGCCAGCAGCCAAGCCCCTCTGCTAAGGGTCGGGGAGCTGTTTTTT.

The chain couples TRBV6-5 to TRBJ2-3, with TRBD2 matching over 9 bases. The trim removed 5 bases at V and 5 bases at J, leaving 8 bases unmatched. The V gene's germline CDR1 is MNHEY and CDR2 SVGAGI. There are 15 residues in the CDR3. As DNA, the CDR3 is TGTGCCAGCAGTCCGTATGGCGGGGGGGGAGATACGCAGTATTTT. This encodes CASSPYGGGGDTQYF.

Concerning this clone: This same CDR3 is encoded by further DNA sequences in the sample. The chain is built from TRBV15 and TRBJ1-1; D possibly corresponds to TRBD1 (5 bases). This CDR3 is built from 14 residues. V was pared by 3 bases and J by 1 base, with 9 bases between. The germline gives CDR1 LNHNV, CDR2 YYDKDF (reference sequence). The CDR3 coding sequence is TGTGCCACCAGCAGGGGGGGAGAGAACACTGAAGCTTTCTTT. Protein product: CATSRGGENTEAFF. Looking up the rest from reference TRBV15 and TRBJ1-1 gives the full variable domain: DAMVIQNPRYQVTQFGKPVTLSCSQTLNHNVMYWYQQKSSQAPKLLFHYYDKDFNNEADTPDNFQSRRPNTSFCFLDIRSPGLGDTAMYLCATSRGGENTEAFFGQGTRLTVV.

For the CDR3, the DNA is TGTGCCAGCAGTTTAGCCGGAGGAATAGCCAAAAACATTCAGTACTTC. Translation: CASSLAGGIAKNIQYF. The chain uses TRBV28 and TRBJ2-4, with D possibly TRBD2 on 5 matching bases. Germline lookup yields CDR1 MDHEN and CDR2 SYDVKM. The V end was cut by 2 bases, the J end by 0 bases, with 11 bases between. The CDR3 sequence is 16 residues long.

The genes are TRBV25-1 and TRBJ2-3; D gene unclear. Trimming cost V 3 bases and J 0 bases, with 10 bases left between them. CDR1 is MGHDK and CDR2 is SYGVNS in the germline V gene. The CDR3 totals 15 residues. This chain's CDR3 is CASSEYVSSTDTQYF. DNA for the CDR3: TGTGCCAGCAGTGAGTACGTCTCTAGCACAGATACGCAGTATTTT. Variable domain in full (rest from reference TRBV25-1 and TRBJ2-3): EADIYQTPRYLVIGTGKKITLECSQTMGHDKMYWYQQDPGMELHLIHYSYGVNSTEKGDLSSESTVSRIRTEHFPLTLESARPSHTSQYLCASSEYVSSTDTQYFGPGTRLTVL.

V gene TRBV30 combines with J gene TRBJ2-1; maybe TRBD1 (6 bases). The CDR3 loop spans 12 amino acids. The germline V and J ends were trimmed by 1 base and 7 bases, with 8 bases remaining between them. Per the germline V gene, CDR1 is GTSNPN and CDR2 is SVGIG (reference sequence). CDR3 nucleotides: TGTGCCTGGAGTGAACAGGGAAATGAGCAGTTCTTC. Its translation: CAWSEQGNEQFF.

This clone came up a few times. The chain has TRBV5-1 and TRBJ2-1, with no clear D. V gave up 0 bases and J gave up 4 bases, with 5 bases separating them. This CDR3 has 13 amino acids. Per the germline V gene, CDR1 is SGHRS and CDR2 is YFSETQ. DNA for the CDR3: TGCGCCAGCAGCTTGGGGCAGTACAATGAGCAGTTCTTC. Encoded protein: CASSLGQYNEQFF.

This CDR3 reads CAIDSGGPTEAFF. The CDR3 bases are TGTGCCATCGATTCGGGGGGACCCACTGAAGCTTTCTTT. V and J are TRBV28 and TRBJ1-1, with D maybe TRBD1 (5 bases). Trimming left V 10 bases short and J 4 bases short, with 16 bases between. CDR3 length equals 13 residues. Germline loops: CDR1 MDHEN, CDR2 SYDVKM.

This clone was detected once. The J gene is TRBJ1-5, the V gene TRBV5-6; no definite D call. Germline V gene sequence: CDR1 SGHDT, CDR2 YYEEEE. The CDR3 has 14 amino acids. Trimming pared 0 bases from V and 6 bases from J, leaving 10 bases between. The CDR3 protein is CASSLEMSGQPQHF. CDR3 DNA: TGTGCCAGCAGCTTGGAGATGTCTGGTCAGCCCCAGCATTTT.

The V and J genes are TRBV16 and TRBJ2-1; 8 bases match TRBD1. Germline CDR1 is KGHSY and CDR2 is FQNENV. The V segment lost 4 bases and the J segment 8 bases; nucleotides outside the gene matches: 7. This CDR3 is 14 amino acids long. The CDR3 DNA follows: TGTGCCAGCAGCCCAGGACAGGGAGGCCATGAGCAGTTCTTC. Translating it yields CASSPGQGGHEQFF. The full variable domain, rest sourced from reference TRBV16 and TRBJ2-1, is GEEVAQTPKHLVRGEGQKAKLYCAPIKGHSYVFWYQQVLKNEFKFLISFQNENVFDETGMPKERFSAKCLPNSPCSLEIQATKLEDSAVYFCASSPGQGGHEQFFGPGTRLTVL.

The rearrangement links TRBV4-1 to TRBJ2-3, with D perhaps matching TRBD2 (5 bases). The CDR3 contains 16 residues. With 5 bases removed from V and 0 bases from J, the gap between germline ends came to 15 bases. Germline CDR1 MGHRA, CDR2 YSYEKL. CDR3 sequence reads: CASSSGVRFSTDTQYF. The CDR3 DNA sequence: TGCGCCAGCAGCTCCGGGGTTCGCTTCAGCACAGATACGCAGTATTTT.

The chain uses TRBV6-5 and TRBJ1-1, with 11 bases aligning to TRBD1. The CDR3 contains 15 residues. Germline CDR1 is MNHEY and CDR2 is SVGAGI. The junction had 8 bases not matched to a gene; V was cut back by 6 bases and J by 5 bases. This chain's CDR3 is CASRAGTGGWTEAFF. For the CDR3, the DNA is TGTGCCAGCAGGGCCGGGACAGGGGGATGGACTGAAGCTTTCTTT.

This chain joins TRBV20-1 and TRBJ1-1; D is possibly TRBD1 (5 bases). Germline loops: CDR1 DFQATT, CDR2 SNEGSKA (reference sequence). CDR3 length equals 10 residues. Trimming took 1 base from V and 12 from J, leaving 9 bases between them. CDR3 coding DNA: TGCAGTGCTAGAGCCGGGACGACTTTCTTT. This encodes CSARAGTTFF.

This clone was observed a single time. The gene calls are TRBV30 and TRBJ2-7; either TRBD1 or TRBD2 may fit D (5 bases each). The germline V gene encodes CDR1 GTSNPN and CDR2 SVGIG (reference sequence). With 3 bases removed from V and 5 bases from J, the gap between germline ends came to 11 bases. This CDR3 region has 12 residues. The CDR3: CAWSFLGDEQYF. The CDR3 DNA sequence: TGTGCCTGGAGCTTTTTGGGGGACGAGCAGTACTTC.

CDR3 protein: CASSVTSGSRTDTQYF. CDR3 DNA: TGTGCCAGCAGCGTGACTAGCGGGAGTAGGACAGATACGCAGTATTTT. This chain uses TRBV7-9 with TRBJ2-3; 12 bases line up with TRBD2. This CDR3 is built from 16 residues. Germline trimming cut 5 bases from V and 3 bases from J; bases unmatched to any gene: 6. Germline V CDR1 and CDR2: SEHNR, FQNEAQ (reference sequence).